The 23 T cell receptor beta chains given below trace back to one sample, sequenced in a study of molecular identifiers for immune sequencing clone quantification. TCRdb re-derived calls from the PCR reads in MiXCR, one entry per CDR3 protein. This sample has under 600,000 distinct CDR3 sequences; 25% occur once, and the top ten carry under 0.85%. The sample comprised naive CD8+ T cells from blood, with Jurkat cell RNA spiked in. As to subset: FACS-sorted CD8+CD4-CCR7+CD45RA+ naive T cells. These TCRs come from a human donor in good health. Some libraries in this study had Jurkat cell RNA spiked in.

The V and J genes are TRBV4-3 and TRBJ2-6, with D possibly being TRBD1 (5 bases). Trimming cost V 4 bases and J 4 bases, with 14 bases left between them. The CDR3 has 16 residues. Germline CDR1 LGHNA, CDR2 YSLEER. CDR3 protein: CASSPTDSLGANVLTF. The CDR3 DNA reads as TGCGCCAGCAGCCCAACAGACAGTCTAGGGGCCAACGTCCTGACTTTC.

CDR3 sequence (DNA): TGTGCCATCAGTGACGAAGGGCCAACCGCCTACGAGCAGTACTTC. Translation: CAISDEGPTAYEQYF. V gene TRBV10-3 combines with J gene TRBJ2-7, with no clear D. Trimming left V 3 bases short and J 2 bases short, with 14 bases between. Germline-derived CDR1 and CDR2 are ENHRY and SYGVKD. The CDR3 is made up of 15 amino acids.

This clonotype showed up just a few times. The CDR3 nucleotides read TGTGCCAGCAGTGCGACACAGGGACTTACTTACGAGCAGTACTTC. It yields the protein CASSATQGLTYEQYF. The J gene is TRBJ2-7, the V gene TRBV2; D tentatively reads TRBD1 or TRBD2 (6 bases each). The germline V and J ends were trimmed by 4 bases and 4 bases, with 17 bases remaining between them. The CDR3 length is 15 residues. Germline values: CDR1 SNHLY, CDR2 FYNNEI.

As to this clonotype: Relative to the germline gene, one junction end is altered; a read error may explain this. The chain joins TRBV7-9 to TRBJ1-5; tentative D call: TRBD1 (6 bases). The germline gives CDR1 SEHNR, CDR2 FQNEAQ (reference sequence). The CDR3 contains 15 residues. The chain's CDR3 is CTSSPSGGAGQPQHF. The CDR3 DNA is TGTACCAGCAGCCCTAGTGGGGGGGCAGGGCAGCCCCAGCATTTT.

The CDR3 region is CASSSNRDLYTDTQYF. The CDR3 DNA follows: TGTGCCAGCAGCTCCAACCGGGACCTTTACACAGATACGCAGTATTTT. The V call is TRBV7-9, the J call TRBJ2-3; D possibly matches TRBD1 or TRBD2 (5 bases each). CDR3 size: 16 residues. V lost 4 bases, J lost 2 bases, and 16 bases lay in between. Germline-derived CDR1 and CDR2 are SEHNR and FQNEAQ (reference sequence).

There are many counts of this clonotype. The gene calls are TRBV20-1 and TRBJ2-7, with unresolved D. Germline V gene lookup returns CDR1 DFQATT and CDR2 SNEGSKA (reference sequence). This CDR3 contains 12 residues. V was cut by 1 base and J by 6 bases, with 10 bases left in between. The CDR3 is CSARAKAGEQYF. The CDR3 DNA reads TGCAGTGCTAGAGCGAAGGCAGGCGAGCAGTACTTC.

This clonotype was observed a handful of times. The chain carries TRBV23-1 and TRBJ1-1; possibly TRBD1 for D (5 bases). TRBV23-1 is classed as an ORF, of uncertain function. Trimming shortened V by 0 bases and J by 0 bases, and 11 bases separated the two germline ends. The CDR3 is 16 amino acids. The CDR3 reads CASSQSGRGLNTEAFF. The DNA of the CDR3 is TGCGCCAGCAGTCAATCGGGGCGGGGGTTGAACACTGAAGCTTTCTTT.

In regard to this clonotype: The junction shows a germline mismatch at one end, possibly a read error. The CDR3 here is CASNYRIGAPLEQYF. The CDR3 DNA is TGCGCCAGCAATTACAGAATTGGGGCCCCCTTGGAGCAATACTTC. The chain carries TRBV6-5 and TRBJ2-7, with D possibly being TRBD1 (5 bases). This CDR3 has 15 amino acids. Germline lookup yields CDR1 MNHEY and CDR2 SVGAGI.

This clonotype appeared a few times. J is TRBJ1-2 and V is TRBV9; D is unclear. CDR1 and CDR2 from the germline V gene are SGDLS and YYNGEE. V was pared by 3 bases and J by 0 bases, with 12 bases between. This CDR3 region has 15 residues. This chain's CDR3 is CASSGEDSANYGYTF. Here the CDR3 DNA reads TGTGCCAGCAGCGGGGAAGACTCAGCTAACTATGGCTACACCTTC.

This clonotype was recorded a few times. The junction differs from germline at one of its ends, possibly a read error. CDR3 coding DNA: TGTGCCAGCAGCTATAGGACTAGCGGTACCTACAATGAGCAGTTCTTC. It is translated as CASSYRTSGTYNEQFF. The chain is built from TRBV5-3 and TRBJ2-1; 10 bases are shared with TRBD2. TRBV5-3 has ORF status, its function being uncertain. This CDR3 contains 16 residues.

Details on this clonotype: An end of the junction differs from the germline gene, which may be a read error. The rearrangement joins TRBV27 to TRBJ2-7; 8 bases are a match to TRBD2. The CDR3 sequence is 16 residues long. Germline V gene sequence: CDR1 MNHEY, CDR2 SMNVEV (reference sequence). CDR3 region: CASSLLGTRASYEQCF. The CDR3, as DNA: TGTGCCAGCAGTTTATTGGGGACTAGAGCCTCCTACGAGCAGTGCTTC.

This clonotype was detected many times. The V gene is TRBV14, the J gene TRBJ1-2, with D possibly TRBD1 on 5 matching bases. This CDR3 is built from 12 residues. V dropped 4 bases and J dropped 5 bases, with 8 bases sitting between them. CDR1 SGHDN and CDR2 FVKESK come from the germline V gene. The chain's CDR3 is CASSPSGYGYTF. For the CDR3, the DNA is TGTGCCAGCAGCCCTTCAGGGTATGGCTACACCTTC.

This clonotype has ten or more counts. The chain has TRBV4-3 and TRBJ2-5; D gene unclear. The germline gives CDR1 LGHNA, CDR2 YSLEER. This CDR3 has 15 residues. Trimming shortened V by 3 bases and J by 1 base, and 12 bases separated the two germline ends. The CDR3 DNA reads TGCGCCAGCAGCCACACAACAGAGACCCAAGAGACCCAGTACTTC. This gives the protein CASSHTTETQETQYF.

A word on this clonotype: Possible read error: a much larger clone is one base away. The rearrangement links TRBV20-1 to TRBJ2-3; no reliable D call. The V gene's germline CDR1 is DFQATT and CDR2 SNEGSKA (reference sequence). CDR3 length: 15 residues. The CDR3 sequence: CSAGDRLIPTDTQYF. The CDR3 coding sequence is TGCAGTGCTGGAGATCGTCTAATCCCCACAGATACGCAGTATTTT.

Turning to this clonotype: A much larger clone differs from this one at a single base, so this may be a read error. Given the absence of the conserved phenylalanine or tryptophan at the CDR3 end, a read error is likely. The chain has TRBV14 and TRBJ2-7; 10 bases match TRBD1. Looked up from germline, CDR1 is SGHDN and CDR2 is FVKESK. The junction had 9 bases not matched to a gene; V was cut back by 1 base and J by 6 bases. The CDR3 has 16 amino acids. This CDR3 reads CASSQGAGTGALEQYS. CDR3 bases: TGTGCCAGCAGCCAAGGCGCCGGGACAGGGGCCCTCGAGCAGTACTCC.

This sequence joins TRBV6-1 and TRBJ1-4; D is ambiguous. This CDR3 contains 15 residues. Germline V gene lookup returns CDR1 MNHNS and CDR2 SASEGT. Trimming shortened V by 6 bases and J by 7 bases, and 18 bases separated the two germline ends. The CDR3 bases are TGTGCCAGCAGCATGTTCACCGTCCCGGGTGAAAAACTGTTTTTT. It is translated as CASSMFTVPGEKLFF.

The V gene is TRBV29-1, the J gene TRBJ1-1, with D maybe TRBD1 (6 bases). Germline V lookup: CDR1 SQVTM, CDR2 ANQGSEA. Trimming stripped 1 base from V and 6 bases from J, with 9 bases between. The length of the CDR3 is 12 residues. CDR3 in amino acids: CSVEGGAPEAFF. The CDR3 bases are TGCAGCGTTGAAGGGGGGGCCCCTGAAGCTTTCTTT.

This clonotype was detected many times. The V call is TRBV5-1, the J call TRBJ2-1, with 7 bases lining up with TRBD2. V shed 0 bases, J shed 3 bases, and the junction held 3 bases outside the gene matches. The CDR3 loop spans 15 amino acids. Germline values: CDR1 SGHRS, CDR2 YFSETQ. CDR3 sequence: CASSLAGGDYNEQFF. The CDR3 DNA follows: TGCGCCAGCAGCTTGGCTGGGGGGGACTACAATGAGCAGTTCTTC.

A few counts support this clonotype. The CDR3 region is CASSEPGSYGYTF. The DNA of the CDR3 is TGTGCCAGCAGTGAACCGGGAAGCTATGGCTACACCTTC. This sequence joins TRBV2 and TRBJ1-2; D remains unclear. The germline CDR1 and CDR2 sequences are SNHLY and FYNNEI. There are 13 residues in the CDR3. V lost 2 bases and J 4 bases, leaving 8 bases between the germline ends.

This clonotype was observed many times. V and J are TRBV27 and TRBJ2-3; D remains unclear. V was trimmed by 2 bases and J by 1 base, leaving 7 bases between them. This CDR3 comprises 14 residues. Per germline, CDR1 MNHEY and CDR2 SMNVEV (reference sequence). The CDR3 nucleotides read TGTGCCAGCAGTTTAGCATTACGCACAGATACGCAGTATTTT. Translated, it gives CASSLALRTDTQYF.

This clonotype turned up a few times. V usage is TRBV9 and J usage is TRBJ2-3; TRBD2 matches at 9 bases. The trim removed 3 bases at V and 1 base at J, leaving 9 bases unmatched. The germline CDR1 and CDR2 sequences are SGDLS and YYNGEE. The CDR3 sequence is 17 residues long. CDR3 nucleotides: TGTGCCAGCAGCGCCGAACCTGGCGGGAGGGGCACAGATACGCAGTATTTT. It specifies CASSAEPGGRGTDTQYF.

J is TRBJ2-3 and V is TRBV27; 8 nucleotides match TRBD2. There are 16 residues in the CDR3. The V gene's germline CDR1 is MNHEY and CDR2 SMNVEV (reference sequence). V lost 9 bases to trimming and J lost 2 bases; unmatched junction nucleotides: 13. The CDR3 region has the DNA TGTGCCAGGAGTGAAAGTTTAGCGGGGACCACAGATACGCAGTATTTT. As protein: CARSESLAGTTDTQYF.

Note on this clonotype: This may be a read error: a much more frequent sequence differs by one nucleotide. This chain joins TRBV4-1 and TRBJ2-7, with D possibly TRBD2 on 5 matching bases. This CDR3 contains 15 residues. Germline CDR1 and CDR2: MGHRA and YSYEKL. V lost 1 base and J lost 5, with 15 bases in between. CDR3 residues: CASSQAGNTADEQYF. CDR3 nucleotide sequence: TGCGCCAGCAGCCAAGCCGGGAACACAGCCGACGAGCAGTACTTC.